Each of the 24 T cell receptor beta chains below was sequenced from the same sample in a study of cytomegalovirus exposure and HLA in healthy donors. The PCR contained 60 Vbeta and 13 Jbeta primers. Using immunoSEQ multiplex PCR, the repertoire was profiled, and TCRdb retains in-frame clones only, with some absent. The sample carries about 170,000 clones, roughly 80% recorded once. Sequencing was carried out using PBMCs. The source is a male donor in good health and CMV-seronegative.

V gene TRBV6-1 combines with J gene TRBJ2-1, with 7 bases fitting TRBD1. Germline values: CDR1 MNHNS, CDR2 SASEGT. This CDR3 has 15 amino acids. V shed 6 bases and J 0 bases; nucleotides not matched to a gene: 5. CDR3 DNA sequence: TGTGCCAGCAGCTGGACAGGAAGCTCCTACAATGAGCAGTTCTTC. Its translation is CASSWTGSSYNEQFF.

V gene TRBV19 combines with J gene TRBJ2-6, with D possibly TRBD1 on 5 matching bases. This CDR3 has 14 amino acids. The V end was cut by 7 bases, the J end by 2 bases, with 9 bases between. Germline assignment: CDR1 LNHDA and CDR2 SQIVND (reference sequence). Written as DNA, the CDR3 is TGTGCCAGTACCAGGGTGGCTGGGGCCAACGTCCTGACTTTC. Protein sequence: CASTRVAGANVLTF.

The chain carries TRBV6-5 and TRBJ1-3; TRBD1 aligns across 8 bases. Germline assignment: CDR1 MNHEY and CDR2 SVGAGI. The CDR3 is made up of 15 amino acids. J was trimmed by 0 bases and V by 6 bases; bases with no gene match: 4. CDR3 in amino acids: CASSRDRPSGNTIYF. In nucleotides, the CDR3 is TGTGCCAGCAGCAGGGACAGGCCCTCTGGAAACACCATATATTTT.

CDR3 in amino acids: CASSVSTGAGYGYTF. For the CDR3, the DNA is TGTGCCAGCAGCGTCAGTACAGGGGCGGGCTATGGCTACACCTTC. The chain combines TRBV9 with TRBJ1-2, with 7 nucleotides matching TRBD1. The germline CDR1 and CDR2 sequences are SGDLS and YYNGEE. Trimming cost V 2 bases and J 4 bases; bases outside gene matches: 8. The CDR3 sequence is 15 residues long.

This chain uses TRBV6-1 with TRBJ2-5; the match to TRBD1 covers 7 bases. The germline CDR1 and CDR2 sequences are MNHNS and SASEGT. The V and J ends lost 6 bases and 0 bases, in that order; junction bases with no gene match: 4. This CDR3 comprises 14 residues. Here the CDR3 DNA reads TGTGCCAGCAGCCGGACAGGTTACCAAGAGACCCAGTACTTC. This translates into CASSRTGYQETQYF.

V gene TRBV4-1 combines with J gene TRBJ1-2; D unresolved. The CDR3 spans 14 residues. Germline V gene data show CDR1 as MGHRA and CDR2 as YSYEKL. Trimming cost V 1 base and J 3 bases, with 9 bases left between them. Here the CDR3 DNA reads TGCGCCAGCAGCCAAGTAGTATCGGACTATGGCTACACCTTC. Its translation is CASSQVVSDYGYTF.

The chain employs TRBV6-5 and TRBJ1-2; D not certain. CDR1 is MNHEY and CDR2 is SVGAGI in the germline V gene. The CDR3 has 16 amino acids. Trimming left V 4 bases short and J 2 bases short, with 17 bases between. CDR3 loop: CASSSRTGRGNYGYTF. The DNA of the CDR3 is TGTGCCAGCAGTTCGCGGACTGGACGGGGAAACTATGGCTACACCTTC.

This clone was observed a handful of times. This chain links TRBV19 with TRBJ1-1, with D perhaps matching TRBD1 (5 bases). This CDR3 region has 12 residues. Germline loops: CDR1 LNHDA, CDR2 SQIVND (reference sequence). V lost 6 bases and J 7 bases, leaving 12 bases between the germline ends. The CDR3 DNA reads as TGTGCCAGTAGGCCTCCTCAGGGTGAAGCTTTCTTT. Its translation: CASRPPQGEAFF.

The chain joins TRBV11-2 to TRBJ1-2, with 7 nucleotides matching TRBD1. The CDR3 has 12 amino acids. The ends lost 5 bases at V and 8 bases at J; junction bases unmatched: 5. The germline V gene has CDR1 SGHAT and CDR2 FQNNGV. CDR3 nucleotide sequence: TGTGCCAGCAGCAGGACAGGTCCAGGCTACACCTTC. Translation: CASSRTGPGYTF.

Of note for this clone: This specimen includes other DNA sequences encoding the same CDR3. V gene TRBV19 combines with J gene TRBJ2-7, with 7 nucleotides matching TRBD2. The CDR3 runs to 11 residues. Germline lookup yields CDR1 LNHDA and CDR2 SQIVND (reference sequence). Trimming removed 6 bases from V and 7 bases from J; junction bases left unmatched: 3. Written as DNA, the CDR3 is TGTGCCAGTAGCTCCGGGGGGGAGCAGTACTTC. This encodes CASSSGGEQYF.

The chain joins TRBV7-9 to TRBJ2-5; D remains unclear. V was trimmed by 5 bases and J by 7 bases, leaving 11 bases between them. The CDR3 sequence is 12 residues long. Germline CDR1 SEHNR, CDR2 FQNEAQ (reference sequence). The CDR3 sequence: CASSRIEWTQYF. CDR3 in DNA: TGTGCCAGCAGCCGTATCGAGTGGACCCAGTACTTC.

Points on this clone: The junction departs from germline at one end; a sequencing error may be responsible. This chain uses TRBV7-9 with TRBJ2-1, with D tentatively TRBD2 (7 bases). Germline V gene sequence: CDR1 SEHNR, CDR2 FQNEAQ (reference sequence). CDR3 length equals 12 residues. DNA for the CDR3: TGTTCCAGCAGTAAGGGGGGGAATGAGCAGTTCTTC. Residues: CSSSKGGNEQFF.

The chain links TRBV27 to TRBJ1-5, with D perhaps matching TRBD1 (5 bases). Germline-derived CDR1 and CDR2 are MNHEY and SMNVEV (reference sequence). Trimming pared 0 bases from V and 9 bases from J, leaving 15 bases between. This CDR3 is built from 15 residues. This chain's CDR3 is CASSLSRTQTTPQHF. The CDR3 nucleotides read TGTGCCAGCAGTTTATCAAGGACACAGACGACGCCCCAGCATTTT.

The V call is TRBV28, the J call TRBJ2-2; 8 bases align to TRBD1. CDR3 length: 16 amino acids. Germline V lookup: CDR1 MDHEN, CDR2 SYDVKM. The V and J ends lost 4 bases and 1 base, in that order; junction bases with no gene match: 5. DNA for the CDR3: TGTGCCAGCAGTTCATACGGACAGGGGAACACCGGGGAGCTGTTTTTT. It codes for CASSSYGQGNTGELFF.

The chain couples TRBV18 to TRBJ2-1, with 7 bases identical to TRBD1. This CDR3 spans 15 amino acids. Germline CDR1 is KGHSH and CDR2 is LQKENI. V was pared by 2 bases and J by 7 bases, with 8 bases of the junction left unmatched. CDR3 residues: CASSPIDRDRNEQFF. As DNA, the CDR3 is TGTGCCAGCTCACCAATCGACAGGGATAGGAATGAGCAGTTCTTC.

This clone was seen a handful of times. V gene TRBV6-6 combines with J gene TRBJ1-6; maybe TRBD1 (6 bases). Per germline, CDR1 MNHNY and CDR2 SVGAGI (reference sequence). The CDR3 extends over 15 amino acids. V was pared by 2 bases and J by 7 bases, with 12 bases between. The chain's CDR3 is CASSYGGHNNSPLHF. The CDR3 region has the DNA TGTGCCAGCAGTTACGGGGGACACAACAATTCACCCCTCCACTTT.

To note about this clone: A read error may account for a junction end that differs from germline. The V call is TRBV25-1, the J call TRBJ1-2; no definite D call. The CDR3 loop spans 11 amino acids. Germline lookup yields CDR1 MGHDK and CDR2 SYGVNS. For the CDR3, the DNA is TGTGCCAGCAGTGCTAATTATGGCTACACCTTC. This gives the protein CASSANYGYTF.

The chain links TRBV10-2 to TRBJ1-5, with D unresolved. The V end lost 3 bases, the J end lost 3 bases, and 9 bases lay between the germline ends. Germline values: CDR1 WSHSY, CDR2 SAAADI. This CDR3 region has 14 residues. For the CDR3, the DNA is TGCGCCAGCAGTGATAGAGCCATCAATCAGCCCCAGCATTTT. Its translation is CASSDRAINQPQHF.

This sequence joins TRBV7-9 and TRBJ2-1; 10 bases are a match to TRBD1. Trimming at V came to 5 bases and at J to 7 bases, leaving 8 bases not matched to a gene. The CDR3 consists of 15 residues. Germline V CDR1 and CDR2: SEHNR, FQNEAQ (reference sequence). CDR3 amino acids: CASSPRQGAANEQFF. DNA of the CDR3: TGTGCCAGCAGCCCTAGACAGGGGGCAGCGAATGAGCAGTTCTTC.

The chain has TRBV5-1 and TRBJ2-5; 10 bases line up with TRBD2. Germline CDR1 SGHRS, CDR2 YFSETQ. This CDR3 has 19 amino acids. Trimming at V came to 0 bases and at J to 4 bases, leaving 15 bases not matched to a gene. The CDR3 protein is CASSLAGTSGDSERETQYF. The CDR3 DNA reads TGCGCCAGCAGCTTGGCCGGAACTAGCGGGGACTCAGAACGAGAGACCCAGTACTTC.

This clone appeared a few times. The CDR3 bases are TGTGCCAGCAGCCAATACAGCTCCTACGAGCAGTACTTC. Translation: CASSQYSSYEQYF. The genes are TRBV7-2 and TRBJ2-7; no definite D call. V lost 5 bases, J lost 0 bases, and 8 bases lay in between. This CDR3 comprises 13 residues. Looked up from germline, CDR1 is SGHTA and CDR2 is FQGNSA. Using reference TRBV7-2 and TRBJ2-7 for the parts outside the CDR3, the full variable domain is GAGVSQSPSNKVTEKGKDVELRCDPISGHTALYWYRQSLGQGLEFLIYFQGNSAPDKSGLPSDRFSAERTGGSVSTLTIQRTQQEDSAVYLCASSQYSSYEQYFGPGTRLTVT.

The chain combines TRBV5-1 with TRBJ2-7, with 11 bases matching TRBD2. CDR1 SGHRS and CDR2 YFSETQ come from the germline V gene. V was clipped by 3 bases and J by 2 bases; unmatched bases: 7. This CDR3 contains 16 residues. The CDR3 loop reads CASSWNSGGGPYEQYF. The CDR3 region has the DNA TGCGCCAGCAGCTGGAATAGCGGGGGGGGCCCCTACGAGCAGTACTTC. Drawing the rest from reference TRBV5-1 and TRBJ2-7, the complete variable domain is KAGVTQTPRYLIKTRGQQVTLSCSPISGHRSVSWYQQTPGQGLQFLFEYFSETQRNKGNFPGRFSGRQFSNSRSEMNVSTLELGDSALYLCASSWNSGGGPYEQYFGPGTRLTVT.

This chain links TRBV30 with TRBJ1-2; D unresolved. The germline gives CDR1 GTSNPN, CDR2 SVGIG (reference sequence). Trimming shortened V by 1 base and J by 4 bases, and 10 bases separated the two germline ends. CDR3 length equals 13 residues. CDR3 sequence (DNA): TGTGCCTGGAGTGCCTCGACGGGCTATGGCTACACCTTC. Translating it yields CAWSASTGYGYTF. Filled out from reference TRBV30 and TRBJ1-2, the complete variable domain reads SQTIHQWPATLVQPVGSPLSLECTVEGTSNPNLYWYRQAAGRGLQLLFYSVGIGQISSEVPQNLSASRPQDRQFILSSKKLLLSDSGFYLCAWSASTGYGYTFGSGTRLTVV.

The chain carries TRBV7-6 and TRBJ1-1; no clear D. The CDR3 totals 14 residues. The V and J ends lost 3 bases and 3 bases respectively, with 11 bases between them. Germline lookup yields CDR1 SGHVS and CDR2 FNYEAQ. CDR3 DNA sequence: TGTGCCAGCAGCTTCACAGACGGGGACACTGAAGCTTTCTTT. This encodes CASSFTDGDTEAFF.